This T cell receptor beta chain derives from a study of shared clonotypes between healthy human individuals. Here immunoSEQ multiplex PCR was the method, and the copy in TCRdb shows in-frame clones only, minus some. The table has around 1.4 million clones, 98% to 99% seen once. The CDR3 spans 14 residues. Germline CDR1 reads GTSNPN; CDR2 reads SVGIG (reference sequence). With V trimmed by 4 bases and J by 1 base, 5 bases remained unmatched. Sequencing was done on a sample of naive CD4+ T cells sorted from blood. Subset defined: CD45RA+ positively selected. The source is a man aged 30 to 39 in good health. The rearrangement links TRBV30 to TRBJ2-5; the match to TRBD2 covers 8 bases. CDR3 sequence reads: CAWTRGLAQETQYF. CDR3 nucleotide sequence: TGTGCCTGGACCAGAGGACTAGCCCAAGAGACCCAGTACTTC.